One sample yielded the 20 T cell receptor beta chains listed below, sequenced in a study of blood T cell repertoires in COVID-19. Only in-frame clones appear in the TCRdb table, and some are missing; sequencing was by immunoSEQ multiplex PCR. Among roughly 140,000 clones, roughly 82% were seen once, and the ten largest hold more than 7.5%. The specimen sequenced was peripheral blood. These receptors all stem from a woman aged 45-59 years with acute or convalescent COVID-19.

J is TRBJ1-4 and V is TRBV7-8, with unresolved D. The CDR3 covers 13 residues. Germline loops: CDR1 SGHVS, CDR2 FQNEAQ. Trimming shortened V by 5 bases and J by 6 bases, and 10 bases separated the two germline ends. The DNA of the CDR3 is TGTGCCAGCAGCCGGAACCGAGATGAAAAACTGTTTTTT. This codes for CASSRNRDEKLFF.

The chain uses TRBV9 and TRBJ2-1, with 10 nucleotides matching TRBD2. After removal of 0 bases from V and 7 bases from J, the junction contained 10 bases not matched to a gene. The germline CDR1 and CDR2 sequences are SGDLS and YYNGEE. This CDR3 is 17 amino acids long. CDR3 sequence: CASSVAPLAGGRNEQFF. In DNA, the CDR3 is TGTGCCAGCAGCGTAGCTCCTTTAGCGGGGGGAAGGAATGAGCAGTTCTTC.

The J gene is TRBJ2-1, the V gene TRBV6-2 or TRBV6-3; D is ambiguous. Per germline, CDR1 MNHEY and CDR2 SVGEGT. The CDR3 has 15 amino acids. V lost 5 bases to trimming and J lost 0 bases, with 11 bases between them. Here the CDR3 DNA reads TGTGCCAGCAGTAGTCCGGGTCGCTCCTACAATGAGCAGTTCTTC. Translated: CASSSPGRSYNEQFF.

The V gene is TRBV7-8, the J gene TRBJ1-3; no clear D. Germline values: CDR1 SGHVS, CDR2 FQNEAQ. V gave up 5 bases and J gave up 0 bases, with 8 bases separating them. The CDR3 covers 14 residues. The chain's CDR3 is CASSRGYSGNTIYF. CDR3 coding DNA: TGTGCCAGCAGCCGAGGCTACTCTGGAAACACCATATATTTT.

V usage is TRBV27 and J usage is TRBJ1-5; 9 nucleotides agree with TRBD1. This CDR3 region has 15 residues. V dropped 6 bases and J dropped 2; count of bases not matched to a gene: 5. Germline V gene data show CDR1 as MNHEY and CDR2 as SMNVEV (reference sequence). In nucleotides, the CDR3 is TGTGCCAGCAGCTTGAACAGGGGGCGCAATCAGCCCCAGCATTTT. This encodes CASSLNRGRNQPQHF.

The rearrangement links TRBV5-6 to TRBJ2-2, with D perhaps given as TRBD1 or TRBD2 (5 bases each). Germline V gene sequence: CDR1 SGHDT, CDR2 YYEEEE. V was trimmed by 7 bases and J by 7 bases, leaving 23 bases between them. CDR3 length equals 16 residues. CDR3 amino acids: CASGLGPGSPRGELFF. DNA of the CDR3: TGTGCCAGCGGTTTGGGGCCGGGGTCACCACGCGGGGAGCTGTTTTTT.

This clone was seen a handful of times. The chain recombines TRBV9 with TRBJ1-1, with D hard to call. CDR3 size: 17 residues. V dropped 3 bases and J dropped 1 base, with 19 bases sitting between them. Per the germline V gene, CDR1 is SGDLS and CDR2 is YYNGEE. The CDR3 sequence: CASSGGRVSGGNTEAFF. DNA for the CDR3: TGTGCCAGCAGCGGTGGCCGGGTTTCAGGAGGGAACACTGAAGCTTTCTTT. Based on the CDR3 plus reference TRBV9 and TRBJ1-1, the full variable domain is DSGVTQTPKHLITATGQRVTLRCSPRSGDLSVYWYQQSLDQGLQFLIQYYNGEERAKGNILERFSAQQFPDLHSELNLSSLELGDSALYFCASSGGRVSGGNTEAFFGQGTRLTVV.

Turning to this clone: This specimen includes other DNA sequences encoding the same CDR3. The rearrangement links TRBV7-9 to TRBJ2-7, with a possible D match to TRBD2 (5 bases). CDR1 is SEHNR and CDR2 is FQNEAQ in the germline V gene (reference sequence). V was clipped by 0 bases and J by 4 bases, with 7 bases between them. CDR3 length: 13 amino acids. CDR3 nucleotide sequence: TGTGCCAGCAGCTTAGCGGGCGGGTACGAGCAGTACTTC. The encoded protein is CASSLAGGYEQYF.

The CDR3 sequence is CASSETGTGLFWGDTEAFF. The CDR3 DNA reads TGTGCCAGCAGCGAGACCGGGACAGGGCTCTTTTGGGGGGACACTGAAGCTTTCTTT. The chain is built from TRBV11-2 and TRBJ1-1; TRBD1 matches 9 bases. The CDR3 extends over 19 amino acids. V dropped 5 bases and J dropped 3; count of bases not matched to a gene: 19. CDR1 and CDR2 (germline): SGHAT, FQNNGV.

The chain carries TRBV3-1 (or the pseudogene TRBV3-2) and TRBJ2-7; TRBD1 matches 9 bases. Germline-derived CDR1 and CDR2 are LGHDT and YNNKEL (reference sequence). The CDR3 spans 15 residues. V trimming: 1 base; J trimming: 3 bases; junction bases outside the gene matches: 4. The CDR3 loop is CASSQGTGDYYEQYF. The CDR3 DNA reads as TGTGCCAGCAGCCAAGGGACAGGGGACTACTACGAGCAGTACTTC.

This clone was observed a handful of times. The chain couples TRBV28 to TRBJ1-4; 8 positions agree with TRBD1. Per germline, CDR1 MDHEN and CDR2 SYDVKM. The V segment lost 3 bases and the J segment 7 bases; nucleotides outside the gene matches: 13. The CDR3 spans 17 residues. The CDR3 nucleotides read TGTGCCAGCAGTTTGGGGGGACAGGTCGGCGATAGTGAAAAACTGTTTTTT. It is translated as CASSLGGQVGDSEKLFF. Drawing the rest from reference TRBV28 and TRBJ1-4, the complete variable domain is DVKVTQSSRYLVKRTGEKVFLECVQDMDHENMFWYRQDPGLGLRLIYFSYDVKMKEKGDIPEGYSVSREKKERFSLILESASTNQTSMYLCASSLGGQVGDSEKLFFGSGTQLSVL.

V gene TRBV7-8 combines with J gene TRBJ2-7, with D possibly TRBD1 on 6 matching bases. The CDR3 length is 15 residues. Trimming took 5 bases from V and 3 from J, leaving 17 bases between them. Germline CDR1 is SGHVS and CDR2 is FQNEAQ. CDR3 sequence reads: CASSTKTGMGYEQYF. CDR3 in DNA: TGTGCCAGCAGCACCAAGACAGGCATGGGCTACGAGCAGTACTTC.

The CDR3, as DNA: TGTGCCAGCAGTTTTTCCCCAGGACAGGGGAACTATGGCTACACCTTC. Protein product: CASSFSPGQGNYGYTF. The chain joins TRBV27 to TRBJ1-2; TRBD1 agrees at 9 bases. CDR1 and CDR2 from the germline V gene are MNHEY and SMNVEV (reference sequence). V lost 3 bases and J lost 2; bases outside the gene matches: 7. The CDR3 is made up of 16 amino acids.

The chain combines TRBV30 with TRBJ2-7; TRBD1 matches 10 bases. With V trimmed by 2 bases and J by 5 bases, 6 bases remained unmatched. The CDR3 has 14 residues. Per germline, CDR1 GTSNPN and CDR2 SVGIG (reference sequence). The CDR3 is CAWSSGQGRNEQYF. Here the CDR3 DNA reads TGTGCCTGGAGTTCGGGACAGGGGAGGAACGAGCAGTACTTC.

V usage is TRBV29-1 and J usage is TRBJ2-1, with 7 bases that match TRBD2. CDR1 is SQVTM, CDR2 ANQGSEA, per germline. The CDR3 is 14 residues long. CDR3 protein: CTPLRDYTYNEQFF. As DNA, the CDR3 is TGCACCCCACTCCGGGACTACACGTACAATGAGCAGTTCTTC.

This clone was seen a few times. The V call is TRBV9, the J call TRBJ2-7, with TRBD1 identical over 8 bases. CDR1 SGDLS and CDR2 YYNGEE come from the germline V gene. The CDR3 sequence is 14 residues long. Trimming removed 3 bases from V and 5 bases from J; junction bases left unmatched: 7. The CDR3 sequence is CASSGSRDRNEQYF. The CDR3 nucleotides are TGTGCCAGCAGCGGATCACGGGACAGGAACGAGCAGTACTTC.

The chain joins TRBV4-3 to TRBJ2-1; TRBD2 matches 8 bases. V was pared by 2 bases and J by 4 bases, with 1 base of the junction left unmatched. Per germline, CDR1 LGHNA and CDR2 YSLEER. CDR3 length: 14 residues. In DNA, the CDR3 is TGCGCCAGCAGCCAAAGCGGGAGATACAATGAGCAGTTCTTC. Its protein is CASSQSGRYNEQFF.

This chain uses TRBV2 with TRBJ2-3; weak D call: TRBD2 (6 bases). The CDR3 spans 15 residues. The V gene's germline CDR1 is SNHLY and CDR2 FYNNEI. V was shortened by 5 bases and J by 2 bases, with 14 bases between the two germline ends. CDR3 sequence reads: CASSNLALLTDTQYF. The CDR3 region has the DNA TGTGCCAGCAGTAACCTAGCGCTCCTCACAGATACGCAGTATTTT.

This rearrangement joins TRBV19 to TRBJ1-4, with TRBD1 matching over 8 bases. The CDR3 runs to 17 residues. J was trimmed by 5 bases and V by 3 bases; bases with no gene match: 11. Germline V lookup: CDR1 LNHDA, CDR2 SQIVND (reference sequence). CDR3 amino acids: CASSIRGTGVTNEKLFF. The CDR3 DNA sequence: TGTGCCAGTAGTATCCGAGGGACAGGAGTTACGAATGAAAAACTGTTTTTT.

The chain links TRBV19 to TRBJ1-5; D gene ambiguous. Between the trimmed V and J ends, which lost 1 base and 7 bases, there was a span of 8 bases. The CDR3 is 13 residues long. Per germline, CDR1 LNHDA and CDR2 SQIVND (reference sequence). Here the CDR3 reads CASSIAAGQPQHF. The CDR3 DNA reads TGTGCCAGTAGTATAGCTGCGGGCCAGCCCCAGCATTTT.